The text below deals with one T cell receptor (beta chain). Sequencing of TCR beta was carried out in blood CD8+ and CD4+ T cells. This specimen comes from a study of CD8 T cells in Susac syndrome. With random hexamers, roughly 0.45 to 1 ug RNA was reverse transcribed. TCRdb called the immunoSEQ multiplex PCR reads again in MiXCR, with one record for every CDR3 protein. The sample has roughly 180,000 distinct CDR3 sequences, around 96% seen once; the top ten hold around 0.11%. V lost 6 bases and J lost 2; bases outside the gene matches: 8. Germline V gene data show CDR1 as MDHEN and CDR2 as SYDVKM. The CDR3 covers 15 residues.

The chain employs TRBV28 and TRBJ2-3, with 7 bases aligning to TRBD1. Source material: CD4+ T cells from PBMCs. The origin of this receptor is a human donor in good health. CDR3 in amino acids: CASSRHRGSTDTQYF. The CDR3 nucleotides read TGTGCCAGCAGCCGACACAGGGGTTCCACAGATACGCAGTATTTT. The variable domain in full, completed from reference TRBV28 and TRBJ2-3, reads DVKVTQSSRYLVKRTGEKVFLECVQDMDHENMFWYRQDPGLGLRLIYFSYDVKMKEKGDIPEGYSVSREKKERFSLILESASTNQTSMYLCASSRHRGSTDTQYFGPGTRLTVL.